Detailed here is one T cell receptor (beta chain). This entry is derived from a study of blood T cell repertoires in COVID-19. Study in general: Sample material is recorded as cDNA or gDNA derived from T cells, B-cell-depleted T cells, or PBMCs.

As originally analysed: Using reference gene primer amplification, nucleated cell counts were estimated. TCRdb keeps only in-frame clones here, not all; method: immunoSEQ multiplex PCR. D and trimming come from the DNA, and the V and J calls and clone size come from that table. Of about 200,000 clones in the sample, approximately 85% were seen once. Germline-derived CDR1 and CDR2 are SGHAT and FQNNGV. V was trimmed by 4 bases and J by 7 bases, leaving 12 bases between them. This CDR3 region has 13 residues. Which cohort a participant joined came from the clinical history participants gave. The clonotype was recovered from a man aged 40-50 years with acute COVID-19. Sequenced: PBMCs or T cells enriched from blood (not recorded which). The chain couples TRBV11-2 to TRBJ2-3, with D maybe TRBD1 (5 bases). CDR3 DNA sequence: TGTGCCAGCAGCTCACCAGGGCAATATACGCAGTATTTT. Translating gives CASSSPGQYTQYF.